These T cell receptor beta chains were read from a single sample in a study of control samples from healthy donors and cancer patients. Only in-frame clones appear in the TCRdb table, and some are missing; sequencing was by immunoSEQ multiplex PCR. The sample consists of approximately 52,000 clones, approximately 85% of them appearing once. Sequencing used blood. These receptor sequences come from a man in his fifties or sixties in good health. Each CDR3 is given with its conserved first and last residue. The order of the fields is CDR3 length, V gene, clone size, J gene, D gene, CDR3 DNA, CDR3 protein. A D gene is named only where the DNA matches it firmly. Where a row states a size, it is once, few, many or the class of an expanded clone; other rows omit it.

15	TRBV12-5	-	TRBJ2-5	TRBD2	TGTGCTAGTGGTTCGACAGTCCTGGGGGGGGAGACCCAGTACTTC	CASGSTVLGGETQYF
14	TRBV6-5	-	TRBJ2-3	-	TGTGCCAGCAGTTACTTCCCAGACACAGATACGCAGTATTTT	CASSYFPDTDTQYF
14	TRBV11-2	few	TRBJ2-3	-	TGTGCCAGCAGCTTAGGGTTAGCTGCAGATACGCAGTATTTT	CASSLGLAADTQYF
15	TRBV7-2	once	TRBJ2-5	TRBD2	TGTGCCAGCAGCCAGTCACTAGCGGGAGGAGAGACCCAGTACTTC	CASSQSLAGGETQYF
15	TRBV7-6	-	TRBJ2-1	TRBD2	TGTGCCAGCACCGCGACTAGCGGGCGCTACAATGAGCAGTTCTTC	CASTATSGRYNEQFF
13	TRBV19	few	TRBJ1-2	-	TGTGCCAGTAAGGAAGCGGCTAACTATGGCTACACCTTC	CASKEAANYGYTF
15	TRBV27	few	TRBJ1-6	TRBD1	TGTGCCAGCAGCCCCGACAGGGTCCGGAATTCACCCCTCCACTTT	CASSPDRVRNSPLHF
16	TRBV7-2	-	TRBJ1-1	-	TGTGCCAGCAGCCTGGGGCAAGCAAGAGTGGGCACTGAAGCTTTCTTT	CASSLGQARVGTEAFF
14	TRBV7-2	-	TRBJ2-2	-	TGTGCCGGTCGACTGGGATCACTCACCGGGGAGCTGTTTTTT	CAGRLGSLTGELFF
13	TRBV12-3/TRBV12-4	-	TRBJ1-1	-	TGTGCCAGCAGTTTACAGGGTAACACTGAAGCTTTCTTT	CASSLQGNTEAFF
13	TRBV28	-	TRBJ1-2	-	TGTGCCAGCAGTTTCTCCAGGGCAGAAGGCTACACCTTC	CASSFSRAEGYTF
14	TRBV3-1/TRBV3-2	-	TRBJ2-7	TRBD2	TGTGCCAGCAGGCGGGACGGGGGGGACTACGAGCAGTACTTC	CASRRDGGDYEQYF
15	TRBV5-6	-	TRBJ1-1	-	TGTGCCAGCAGCTTGGCCGTCGTCAGGGGCCCTGAAGCTTTCTTT	CASSLAVVRGPEAFF
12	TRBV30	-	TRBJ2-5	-	TGTGCCTGGAGTCTGGTAGAAGAGACCCAGTACTTC	CAWSLVEETQYF
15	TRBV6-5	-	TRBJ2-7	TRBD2	TGTGCCAGCAGTTACTCTATCCGGGAGGCCTGGGAGCAGTACTTC	CASSYSIREAWEQYF
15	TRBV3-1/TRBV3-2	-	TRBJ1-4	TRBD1	TGTGCCAGCAGCCAAGCGACAGGGGAGGGGTCGAAACTGTTTTTT	CASSQATGEGSKLFF
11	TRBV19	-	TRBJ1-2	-	TGTGCCAGTAGCAAGGGAGGAGGCTACACCTTC	CASSKGGGYTF
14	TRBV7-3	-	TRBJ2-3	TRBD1	TGTGCCAGCAGTCAACAGGGGAGCACAGATACGCAGTATTTT	CASSQQGSTDTQYF
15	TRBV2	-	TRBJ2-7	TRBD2	TGTGCCAGCAGTGACCGACTAGCACTATTCTACGAGCAGTACTTC	CASSDRLALFYEQYF
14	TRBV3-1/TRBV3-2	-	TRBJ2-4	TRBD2	TGTGCCAGCAGCCAAGGCCTAGCGGCGGGCATTCAGTACTTC	CASSQGLAAGIQYF
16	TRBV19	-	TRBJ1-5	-	TGTGCCAGTACCGCACTTACCGACAGGAGCAATCAGCCCCAGCATTTT	CASTALTDRSNQPQHF
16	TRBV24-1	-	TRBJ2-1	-	TGTGCCACCAGTGACCCAGGGCCGAGATCCTACAATGAGCAGTTCTTC	CATSDPGPRSYNEQFF
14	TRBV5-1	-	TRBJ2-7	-	TGCGCCAGCAGCTTGGATATTACGGGGCGTCGCAAGTACTTC	CASSLDITGRRKYF
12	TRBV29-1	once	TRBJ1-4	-	TGCAGCGGGGGGACCGGTAATGAAAAACTGTTTTTT	CSGGTGNEKLFF
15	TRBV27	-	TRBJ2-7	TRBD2	TGTGCCAGCAGTTTTTTAGCGGGAGTAGGATACGAGCAGTACTTC	CASSFLAGVGYEQYF
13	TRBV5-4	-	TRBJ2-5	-	TGTGCCAGCAGCTTGGAAAGGGGAGAGACCCAGTACTTC	CASSLERGETQYF
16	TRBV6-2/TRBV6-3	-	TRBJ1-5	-	TGTGCCAGCAGTACCGGTATTTTTTATAGCAATCAGCCCCAGCATTTT	CASSTGIFYSNQPQHF
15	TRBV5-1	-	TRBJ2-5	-	TGCGCCAGCAGCTTGGAAGGGACTGCCGCAGAGACCCAGTACTTC	CASSLEGTAAETQYF
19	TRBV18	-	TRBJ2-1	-	TGTGCCAGCTCACCAGACTTTTGGGGGGCTCCCCAGGGCCTCAAAGAGCAGTTCTTC	CASSPDFWGAPQGLKEQFF
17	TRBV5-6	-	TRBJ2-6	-	TGTGCCAGCAGCAAGGGGACGGCGCTTGACGGGGCCAACGTCCTGACTTTC	CASSKGTALDGANVLTF
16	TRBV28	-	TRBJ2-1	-	TGTGCCAGCAGTTTATTAGCGTCGAGCTCCTACAATGAGCAGTTCTTC	CASSLLASSSYNEQFF
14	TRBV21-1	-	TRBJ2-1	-	TGTGCCAGATGGAGGCGGATGCCTTGGAATGAGCAGTTCTTC	CARWRRMPWNEQFF
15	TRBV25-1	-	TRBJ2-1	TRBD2	TGTGCCAGCAGTGTCACTAGCGGGATGTACAATGAGCAGTTCTTC	CASSVTSGMYNEQFF
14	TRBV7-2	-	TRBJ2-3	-	TGTGCCAGCAGCCCGGACTACCTCACAGATACGCAGTATTTT	CASSPDYLTDTQYF
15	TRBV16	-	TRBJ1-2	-	TGTGCCAGCAGCCAAAGCAGGGGAATTGACTATGGCTACACCTTC	CASSQSRGIDYGYTF
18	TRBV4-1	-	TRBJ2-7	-	TGCGCCAGCAGCCAAGCCGGGGGGGAAGGGGGCAGCTCCTACGAGCAGTACTTC	CASSQAGGEGGSSYEQYF
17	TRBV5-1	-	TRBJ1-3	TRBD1	TGCGCCAGCAGCCCCGCAGTTGGACAGGGCAAGGGAAACACCATATATTTT	CASSPAVGQGKGNTIYF
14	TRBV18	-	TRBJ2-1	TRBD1	TGTGCCAGCTCACCAGGGACAGGGGCTAATGAGCAGTTCTTC	CASSPGTGANEQFF
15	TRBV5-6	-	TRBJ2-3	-	TGTGCCAGCAGCTTGTTGGGCAGGGGCACAGATACGCAGTATTTT	CASSLLGRGTDTQYF
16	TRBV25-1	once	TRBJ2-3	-	TGTGCCAGCAGTGCCTCGGGGGACAGAAGCACAGATACGCAGTATTTT	CASSASGDRSTDTQYF
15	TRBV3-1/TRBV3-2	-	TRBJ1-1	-	TGTGCCAGCAGCCAAGATGCTCGGGGGCGCCCCCAAGCTTTCTTT	CASSQDARGRPQAFF
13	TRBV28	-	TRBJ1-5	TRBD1	TGTGCCAGCAGTTTACCCGACAGGGGTGCCCAGCATTTT	CASSLPDRGAQHF
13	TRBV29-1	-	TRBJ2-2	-	TGCAGCGTTACCAGGGGTGGCACCGGGGAGCTGTTTTTT	CSVTRGGTGELFF
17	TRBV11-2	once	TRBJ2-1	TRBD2	TGTGCCAGCAGCGTTCCTCTAGCGGGGTATACCTACAATGAGCAGTTCTTC	CASSVPLAGYTYNEQFF
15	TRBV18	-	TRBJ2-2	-	TGTGCCAGCTCACCAAGCCAGATCAACACCGGGGAGCTGTTTTTT	CASSPSQINTGELFF
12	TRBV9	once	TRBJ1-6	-	TGTGCCAGCAGCGAGGGGGATTCACCCCTCCACTTT	CASSEGDSPLHF
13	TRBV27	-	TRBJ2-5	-	TGTGCCAGCAGTTTCTACCAAAAAGAGACCCAGTACTTC	CASSFYQKETQYF
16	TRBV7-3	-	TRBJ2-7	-	TGTGCCAGCAGCTTAACGCGACAGGATGACGGGAACGAGCAGTACTTC	CASSLTRQDDGNEQYF
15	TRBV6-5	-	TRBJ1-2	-	TGTGCCAGCAGTTTTTATCTCAGCGATAACTATGGCTACACCTTC	CASSFYLSDNYGYTF
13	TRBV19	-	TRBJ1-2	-	TGTGCCAGTAGTATACCTAGTAACTATGGCTACACCTTC	CASSIPSNYGYTF
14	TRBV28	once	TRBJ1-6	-	TGTGCCAGCAGTTTACTGGGAGGGAATTCACCCCTCCACTTT	CASSLLGGNSPLHF
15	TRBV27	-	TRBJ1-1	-	TGTGCCAGCACCCCTAGGGGAGCCCCGAACACTGAAGCTTTCTTT	CASTPRGAPNTEAFF
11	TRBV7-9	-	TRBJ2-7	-	TGTGCCAGCGGCAGCTCCTACGAGCAGTACTTC	CASGSSYEQYF
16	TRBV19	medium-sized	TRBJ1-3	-	TGTGCCAGTAGTATCGCACAGGCCGGCTCTGGAAACACCATATATTTT	CASSIAQAGSGNTIYF
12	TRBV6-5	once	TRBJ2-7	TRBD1	TGTGCCAGCAGTTACGGGACAGGCGAGCAGTACTTC	CASSYGTGEQYF
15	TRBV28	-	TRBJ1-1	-	TGTGCCAGCAGCCCTAAACAGGGAGTGAACACTGAAGCTTTCTTT	CASSPKQGVNTEAFF
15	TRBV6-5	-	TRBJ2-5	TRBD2	TGTGCCAGCAGTCCACTAGCGGGAGGTTTTGAGACCCAGTACTTC	CASSPLAGGFETQYF